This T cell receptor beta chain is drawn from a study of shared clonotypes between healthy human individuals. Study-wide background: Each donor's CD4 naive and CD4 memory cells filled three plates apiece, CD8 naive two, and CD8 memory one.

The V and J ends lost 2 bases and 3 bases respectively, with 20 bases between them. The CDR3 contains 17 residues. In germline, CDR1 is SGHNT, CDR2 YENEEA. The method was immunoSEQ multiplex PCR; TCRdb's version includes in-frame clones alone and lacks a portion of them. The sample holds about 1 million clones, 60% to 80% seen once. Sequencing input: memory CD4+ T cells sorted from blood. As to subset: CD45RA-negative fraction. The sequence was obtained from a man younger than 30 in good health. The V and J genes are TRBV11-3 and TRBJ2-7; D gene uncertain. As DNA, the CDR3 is TGTGCCAGCAGCTTACTCAAGAGATTCCAAGAGGACTACGAGCAGTACTTC. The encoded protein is CASSLLKRFQEDYEQYF.